The 5 T cell receptor beta chains given below trace back to one sample, sequenced in a study of regulatory and conventional T cells in RAG deficiency. Profiled with immunoSEQ multiplex PCR; TCRdb holds only in-frame clones, not every one. The data hold fewer than 40,000 clones, with about 75% observed a single time. The sorted conventional CD4+ T cells were CD25-low and CD127-high, with genomic DNA sequenced. This same sample was also part of a study on regulatory T cells. That work adds: Primers: 52 TRBV forward and 13 TRBJ reverse.

Input material: CD4+ effector T cells sorted from blood. These receptors were obtained from a human donor in good health.

The chain joins TRBV6-5 to TRBJ1-4, with D possibly matching TRBD1 (5 bases). The V gene lost 1 base and the J gene lost 9 bases, with 18 bases spanning the gap. CDR3 length: 16 residues. Germline V gives CDR1 MNHEY, CDR2 SVGAGI. The CDR3 nucleotides are TGTGCCAGCAGTTACTTGCCTGGGACGGGAATGAAAAAACTGTTTTTT. Translating it yields CASSYLPGTGMKKLFF.

The genes are TRBV15 and TRBJ1-5; TRBD1 might be the D (5 bases). Per the germline V gene, CDR1 is LNHNV and CDR2 is YYDKDF (reference sequence). The V end was cut by 0 bases, the J end by 4 bases, with 10 bases between. The CDR3 has 15 amino acids. The CDR3 here is CATSRDPGGNQPQHF. The CDR3 DNA reads TGTGCCACCAGCAGAGATCCCGGGGGAAATCAGCCCCAGCATTTT. The full variable domain, completed using reference TRBV15 and TRBJ1-5, is DAMVIQNPRYQVTQFGKPVTLSCSQTLNHNVMYWYQQKSSQAPKLLFHYYDKDFNNEADTPDNFQSRRPNTSFCFLDIRSPGLGDTAMYLCATSRDPGGNQPQHFGDGTRLSIL.

The chain links TRBV6-1 to TRBJ2-7; D is perhaps TRBD2 (6 bases). Germline CDR1 MNHNS, CDR2 SASEGT. The germline V and J ends were trimmed by 7 bases and 3 bases, with 19 bases remaining between them. The CDR3 length is 15 residues. CDR3 sequence: CASTLPGLAHYEQYF. CDR3 sequence (DNA): TGTGCCAGCACCCTACCCGGCCTAGCGCACTACGAGCAGTACTTC.

The chain is built from TRBV18 and TRBJ2-3; tentative D call: TRBD2 (7 bases). The V end was cut by 2 bases, the J end by 1 base, with 19 bases between. Germline-derived CDR1 and CDR2 are KGHSH and LQKENI. There are 18 residues in the CDR3. The CDR3 DNA sequence: TGTGCCAGCTCACCATACGGGGGGACATTGGAGGGCACAGATACGCAGTATTTT. It translates to CASSPYGGTLEGTDTQYF. The complete variable domain, with remaining parts taken from reference TRBV18 and TRBJ2-3, reads NAGVMQNPRHLVRRRGQEARLRCSPMKGHSHVYWYRQLPEEGLKFMVYLQKENIIDESGMPKERFSAEFPKEGPSILRIQQVVRGDSAAYFCASSPYGGTLEGTDTQYFGPGTRLTVL.

V gene TRBV4-2 combines with J gene TRBJ2-3; tentatively, D is TRBD1 (5 bases). Trimming cost V 4 bases and J 6 bases, with 20 bases left between them. The CDR3 loop spans 16 amino acids. Germline assignment: CDR1 LGHNA and CDR2 YNFKEQ. The CDR3 coding sequence is TGTGCCAGCAGCCCTCATTCGATGTCCAGGGCTGATACGCAGTATTTT. Protein sequence: CASSPHSMSRADTQYF.